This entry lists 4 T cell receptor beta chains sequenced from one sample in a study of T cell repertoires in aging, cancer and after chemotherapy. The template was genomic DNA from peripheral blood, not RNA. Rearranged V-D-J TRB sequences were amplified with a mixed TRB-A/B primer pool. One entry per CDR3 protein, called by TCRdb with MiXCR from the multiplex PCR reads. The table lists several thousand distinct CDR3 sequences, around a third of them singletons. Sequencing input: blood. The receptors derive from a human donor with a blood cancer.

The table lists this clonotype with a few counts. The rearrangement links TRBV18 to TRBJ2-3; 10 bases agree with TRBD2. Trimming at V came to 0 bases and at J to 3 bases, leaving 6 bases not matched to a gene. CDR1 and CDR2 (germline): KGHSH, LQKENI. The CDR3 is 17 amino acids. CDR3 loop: CASSPPGSGRGTDTQYF. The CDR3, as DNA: TGTGCCAGCTCACCACCGGGCAGCGGGAGGGGGACAGATACGCAGTATTTT.

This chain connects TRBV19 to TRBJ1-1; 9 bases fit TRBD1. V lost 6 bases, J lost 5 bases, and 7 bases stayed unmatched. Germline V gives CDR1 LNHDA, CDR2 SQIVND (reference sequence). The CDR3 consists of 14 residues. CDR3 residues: CASSPGQGSTEAFF. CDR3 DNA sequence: TGTGCCAGTAGCCCGGGACAGGGATCAACTGAAGCTTTCTTT.

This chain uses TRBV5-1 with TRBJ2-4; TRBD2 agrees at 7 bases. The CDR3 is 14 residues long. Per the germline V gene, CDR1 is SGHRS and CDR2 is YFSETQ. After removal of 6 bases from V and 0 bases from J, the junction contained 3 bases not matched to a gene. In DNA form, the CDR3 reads TGCGCCAGCAAAAGCGGGGAAGCCAAAAACATTCAGTACTTC. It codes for CASKSGEAKNIQYF.

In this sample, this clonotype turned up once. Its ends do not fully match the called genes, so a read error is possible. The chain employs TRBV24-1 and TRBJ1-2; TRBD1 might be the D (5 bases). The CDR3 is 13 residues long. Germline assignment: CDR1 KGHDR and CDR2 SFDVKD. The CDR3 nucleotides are TGTGCCAGCAGTGATCGGGGCCCGCGTGGCTACACCTTC. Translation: CASSDRGPRGYTF.